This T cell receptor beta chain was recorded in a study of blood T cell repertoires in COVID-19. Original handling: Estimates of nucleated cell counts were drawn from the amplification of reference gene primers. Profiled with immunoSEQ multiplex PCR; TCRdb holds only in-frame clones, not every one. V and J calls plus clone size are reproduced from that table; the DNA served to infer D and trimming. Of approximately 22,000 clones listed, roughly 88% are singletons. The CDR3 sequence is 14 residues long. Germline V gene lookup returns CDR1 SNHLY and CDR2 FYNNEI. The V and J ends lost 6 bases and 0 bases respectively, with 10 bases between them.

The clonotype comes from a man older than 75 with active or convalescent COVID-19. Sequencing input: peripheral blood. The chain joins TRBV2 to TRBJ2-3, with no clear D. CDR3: CASSLGSSTDTQYF. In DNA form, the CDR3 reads TGTGCCAGCAGCCTCGGGTCGAGCACAGATACGCAGTATTTT. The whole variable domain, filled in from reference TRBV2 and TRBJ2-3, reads EPEVTQTPSHQVTQMGQEVILRCVPISNHLYFYWYRQILGQKVEFLVSFYNNEISEKSEIFDDQFSVERPDGSNFTLKIRSTKLEDSAMYFCASSLGSSTDTQYFGPGTRLTVL.